This T cell receptor beta chain originates from a study of blood T cell repertoires in COVID-19. The wider study: Samples of COVID-19 (acute and convalescent) were obtained from the United States, Italy and Spain.

From germline, CDR1 is SGDLS and CDR2 YYNGEE. Trimming took off 4 bases at V and 1 base at J, with 11 bases between the two ends. CDR3 length equals 15 residues. Enrolled during active infection, Seattle patients were then followed longitudinally. As handled by the study authors: Reference gene primer amplification gave nucleated cell count estimates. Produced via immunoSEQ multiplex PCR; TCRdb's table is partial and in-frame only. The V and J calls and clone size were taken over from that table, and D and trimming were inferred from the DNA. The table lists approximately 290,000 clones, approximately 85% of them singletons.

Specimen: peripheral blood. The receptor was derived from a human donor with COVID-19, enrolled during active disease. The donor label of this sample is uncertain. The V gene is TRBV9, the J gene TRBJ2-2; D is possibly TRBD1 (6 bases). The CDR3 DNA reads TGTGCCAGCAGCACCCCGACAGGGAACACCGGGGAGCTGTTTTTT. This gives the protein CASSTPTGNTGELFF.